A selection of T cell receptor beta chains follows, all from one sample in a study of blood T cell repertoires in COVID-19. Generated by immunoSEQ multiplex PCR, the TCRdb table keeps only in-frame clones and is missing some. The table includes about 220,000 clones, almost 85% detected once. What was sequenced was PBMCs or T cells enriched from blood (not recorded which). Receptors originate from a man aged 35 to 55 who had recovered from COVID-19. CDR3s include the opening cysteine and the closing phenylalanine or tryptophan. A D gene is named only where the DNA matches it firmly. Size is omitted from some rows. Given values are once, few, many or a class for expanded clones.

v_call	j_call	clone_size	d_call	cdr3_aa	cdr3_nt
TRBV7-9	TRBJ2-2	.	.	CASSFSIGELFF	TGTGCCAGCAGCTTTTCCATCGGGGAGCTGTTTTTT
TRBV5-1	TRBJ1-6	.	TRBD1	CASSLGQGYNSPLHF	TGCGCCAGCAGCTTGGGACAGGGGTATAATTCACCCCTCCACTTT
TRBV6-5	TRBJ1-1	few	.	CASSYSPGNTEAFF	TGTGCCAGCAGTTACTCGCCGGGGAACACTGAAGCTTTCTTT
TRBV7-9	TRBJ2-7	.	TRBD1	CASSPRDRRNEQYF	TGTGCCAGCAGCCCCCGGGACAGGCGGAACGAGCAGTACTTC
TRBV7-8	TRBJ1-5	.	TRBD1	CASSPGTGEGARNQPQHF	TGTGCCAGCAGCCCAGGGACAGGCGAGGGGGCGCGCAATCAGCCCCAGCATTTT
TRBV6-2/TRBV6-3	TRBJ1-6	.	TRBD1	CASSYSILRDSYNSPLHF	TGTGCCAGCAGTTACTCCATACTCCGGGACAGCTATAATTCACCCCTCCACTTT
TRBV5-4	TRBJ2-5	.	TRBD2	CASSKGRGGQETQYF	TGTGCCAGCAGCAAGGGGCGGGGGGGACAAGAGACCCAGTACTTC
TRBV30	TRBJ1-6	.	TRBD1	CAWSLGLGTVGSPLHF	TGTGCCTGGAGCCTGGGTCTCGGGACAGTGGGGTCACCCCTCCACTTT
TRBV7-8	TRBJ1-6	few	.	CASSSQSRNSPLHF	TGTGCCAGCAGCTCACAGTCCCGCAATTCACCCCTCCACTTT
TRBV5-1	TRBJ2-7	.	.	CASSLSSGVRSYEQYF	TGCGCCAGCAGCTTGAGTTCAGGGGTCCGCTCCTACGAGCAGTACTTC
TRBV4-2	TRBJ1-6	.	.	CASSQERVGSPLHF	TGTGCCAGCAGCCAAGAGCGGGTGGGTTCACCCCTCCACTTT
TRBV11-2	TRBJ2-1	once	.	CASSFEGDYNEQFF	TGTGCCAGCAGCTTTGAGGGTGACTACAATGAGCAGTTCTTC
TRBV5-5	TRBJ1-3	.	.	CASSKGRRAGDSGNTIYF	TGTGCCAGCAGCAAGGGACGAAGAGCAGGGGACTCTGGAAACACCATATATTTT
TRBV5-4	TRBJ2-3	.	TRBD2	CASSTRLAGAPDTQYF	TGTGCCAGCAGCACCCGACTAGCGGGAGCGCCAGATACGCAGTATTTT